Following are 23 T cell receptor beta chains from one sample sequenced in a study of personalized T cell therapy for brain tumors. Their antigens remain unidentified. RNA from the peptide-stimulated T cells was the sequencing template. Data came from immunoSEQ multiplex PCR; TCRdb stores just in-frame clones and leaves some out. The repertoire holds around 1,800 clones, with around 21% as singletons. The sequencing sample was made of a T cell product expanded with peptides in culture. Source of these receptors: a human donor with medulloblastoma.

This clone is medium-sized by share. The rearrangement joins TRBV5-6 to TRBJ1-5; TRBD1 matches 8 bases. CDR1 and CDR2 from the germline V gene are SGHDT and YYEEEE. Losses at the gene ends were 0 bases for V and 4 bases for J; bases not matched to a gene: 3. The CDR3 is 15 residues long. CDR3 sequence (DNA): TGTGCCAGCAGCTTGGGACAGGGGATGAATCAGCCCCAGCATTTT. It specifies CASSLGQGMNQPQHF.

This clone rates as medium-sized. This rearrangement joins TRBV21-1 to TRBJ2-1; no DNA check was done on the table's D call, TRBD2. TRBV21-1 has pseudogene status. The CDR3 consists of 17 residues. CDR3 sequence reads: CASSKNPAGGPYNEQFF. The CDR3 bases are TGTGCCAGCAGCAAAAATCCAGCGGGGGGGCCCTACAATGAGCAGTTCTTC.

By sample fraction, this clone is medium-sized. This CDR3 is CASSNTGWGLTYEQYF. CDR3 DNA sequence: TGTGCCAGTAGTAATACGGGTTGGGGGCTTACCTACGAGCAGTACTTC. This sequence joins TRBV19 and TRBJ2-7; D is perhaps TRBD1 (6 bases). CDR1 and CDR2 (germline): LNHDA, SQIVND (reference sequence). V lost 4 bases and J 2 bases, leaving 18 bases between the germline ends. CDR3 size: 16 residues.

This clone is categorized as medium-sized (0.01 to 0.1%). The chain couples TRBV3-1 (or the pseudogene TRBV3-2) to TRBJ2-5; 10 bases fit TRBD2. Germline V gene data show CDR1 as LGHDT and CDR2 as YNNKEL (reference sequence). V dropped 9 bases and J dropped 5; count of bases not matched to a gene: 15. This CDR3 has 16 residues. The CDR3 region is CASNRRQRGGHETQYF. The CDR3 coding sequence is TGTGCCAGTAATCGAAGGCAGCGGGGGGGCCACGAGACCCAGTACTTC.

Within the sample, this clone is medium-sized. This chain links TRBV5-1 with TRBJ1-1; TRBD1 might be the D (6 bases). V shed 3 bases and J shed 2 bases, with 11 bases lying between them. The CDR3 length is 14 residues. Germline V gives CDR1 SGHRS, CDR2 YFSETQ. DNA for the CDR3: TGCGCCAGCAGCTCAGGGACAAGTAACACTGAAGCTTTCTTT. This gives the protein CASSSGTSNTEAFF. Using reference TRBV5-1 and TRBJ1-1 for the parts outside the CDR3, the full variable domain is KAGVTQTPRYLIKTRGQQVTLSCSPISGHRSVSWYQQTPGQGLQFLFEYFSETQRNKGNFPGRFSGRQFSNSRSEMNVSTLELGDSALYLCASSSGTSNTEAFFGQGTRLTVV.

This clone was recorded many times. The CDR3 coding sequence is TGTGCCAGCAGTTTCCGGACTAGCGGAAAGACCCAGTACTTC. Translating gives CASSFRTSGKTQYF. The gene calls are TRBV27 and TRBJ2-5; 10 positions match TRBD2. There are 14 residues in the CDR3. Germline V gene lookup returns CDR1 MNHEY and CDR2 SMNVEV (reference sequence). The V segment lost 3 bases and the J segment 6 bases; nucleotides outside the gene matches: 4.

There are many counts of this clone. The V call is TRBV18, the J call TRBJ2-7; no firm D call. Germline lookup yields CDR1 KGHSH and CDR2 LQKENI. CDR3 length equals 15 residues. V was shortened by 0 bases and J by 3 bases, with 12 bases between the two germline ends. In DNA, the CDR3 is TGTGCCAGCTCACCACCTGGCAGCTTTCGCTACGAGCAGTACTTC. The encoded protein is CASSPPGSFRYEQYF.

Judged by abundance, this clone is large. This chain connects TRBV18 to TRBJ1-1; a weak D match, TRBD1 (6 bases). Trimming shortened V by 3 bases and J by 1 base, and 12 bases separated the two germline ends. Germline V lookup: CDR1 KGHSH, CDR2 LQKENI. The CDR3 runs to 15 residues. The CDR3 DNA is TGTGCCAGCTCACCCTGGGACACTCGGAACACTGAAGCTTTCTTT. It yields the protein CASSPWDTRNTEAFF.

Details on this clone: The sample has other DNA sequences that encode this CDR3 too. This chain joins TRBV6-2 or TRBV6-3 and TRBJ2-7; the D is unclear. The V gene lost 0 bases and the J gene lost 7 bases, with 10 bases spanning the gap. CDR3 length: 13 amino acids. The germline V gene has CDR1 MNHEY and CDR2 SVGEGT. Here the CDR3 reads CASSYSLIGEQYF. CDR3 DNA sequence: TGTGCCAGCAGTTACTCGTTAATCGGGGAGCAGTACTTC.

This clone appeared a few times. The V call is TRBV5-6, the J call TRBJ2-5; no firm D call. Trimming stripped 0 bases from V and 2 bases from J, with 11 bases between. The CDR3 runs 15 residues. Germline assignment: CDR1 SGHDT and CDR2 YYEEEE. Here the CDR3 reads CASSLARPGQETQYF. CDR3 coding DNA: TGTGCCAGCAGCTTGGCGCGGCCAGGTCAAGAGACCCAGTACTTC.

The chain links TRBV9 to TRBJ1-2; D is perhaps TRBD1 (6 bases). The CDR3 has 15 amino acids. The germline V and J ends were trimmed by 4 bases and 0 bases, with 13 bases remaining between them. From germline, CDR1 is SGDLS and CDR2 YYNGEE. CDR3 DNA: TGTGCCAGCAGCCCTCGGGGGGCCACTAACTATGGCTACACCTTC. Its translation: CASSPRGATNYGYTF.

The chain joins TRBV29-1 to TRBJ2-7; unclear D gene. There are 11 residues in the CDR3. Trimming removed 6 bases at V and 3 bases at J, with 9 bases between. Germline V gene lookup returns CDR1 SQVTM and CDR2 ANQGSEA. The CDR3 reads CSVLNSYEQYF. The DNA of the CDR3 is TGCAGCGTCCTCAACAGCTACGAGCAGTACTTC.

This chain uses TRBV7-8 with TRBJ2-7, with 11 bases lining up with TRBD2. Germline CDR1 reads SGHVS; CDR2 reads FQNEAQ. CDR3 length: 17 residues. Trimming cost V 3 bases and J 7 bases; bases outside gene matches: 14. Here the CDR3 DNA reads TGTGCCAGCAGCTTTCGATCCCTAGCGGGGGGTACAGGGGAGCAGTACTTC. This encodes CASSFRSLAGGTGEQYF.

In this sample, this clone turned up a few times. The genes are TRBV2 and TRBJ2-7; 8 bases map to TRBD1. CDR1 and CDR2 from the germline V gene are SNHLY and FYNNEI. The CDR3 runs 16 residues. The V and J ends lost 2 bases and 12 bases, in that order; junction bases with no gene match: 18. CDR3 in DNA: TGTGCCAGCAGTGAACTCAGGGACAGGCCCCAGCCTGGTCGGTACTTC. It codes for CASSELRDRPQPGRYF.

The J gene is TRBJ2-6, the V gene TRBV21-1; TRBD1 is the table's D call and was not checked against the DNA. TRBV21-1 is a known pseudogene. The CDR3 sequence is 16 residues long. The CDR3 reads CASSKLLHSGANVPTF. CDR3 in DNA: TGTGCCAGCAGCAAACTACTGCACTCTGGGGCCAACGTCCCGACTTTC.

This clone was seen a few times. This chain links TRBV5-1 with TRBJ1-6; 7 bases line up with TRBD1. Looked up from germline, CDR1 is SGHRS and CDR2 is YFSETQ. Trimming removed 4 bases from V and 7 bases from J; junction bases left unmatched: 8. The CDR3 consists of 15 residues. DNA of the CDR3: TGCGCCAGCAGCCCAAGACAGGGTAGGAATTCACCCCTCCACTTT. The encoded protein is CASSPRQGRNSPLHF.

This chain uses TRBV4-1 with TRBJ2-7; D may correspond to TRBD1 or TRBD2 (5 bases each). V lost 1 base and J 3 bases, leaving 16 bases between the germline ends. The CDR3 is 16 amino acids. CDR1 MGHRA and CDR2 YSYEKL come from the germline V gene. CDR3 region: CASSQGSVGPLYEQYF. DNA of the CDR3: TGCGCCAGCAGCCAAGGCTCAGTGGGACCCCTCTACGAGCAGTACTTC.

The V gene is TRBV5-1, the J gene TRBJ2-1; D gene uncertain. Germline values: CDR1 SGHRS, CDR2 YFSETQ. CDR3 length: 12 residues. The V and J ends lost 3 bases and 3 bases respectively, with 4 bases between them. The CDR3 region is CASSSDYNEQFF. DNA for the CDR3: TGCGCCAGCAGCTCTGACTACAATGAGCAGTTCTTC.

Judged by abundance, this clone is large (0.1 to 1%). The chain is built from TRBV24-1 and TRBJ2-5; 8 bases fit TRBD2. The germline V gene encodes CDR1 KGHDR and CDR2 SFDVKD. This CDR3 has 15 amino acids. V was pared by 4 bases and J by 2 bases, with 5 bases of the junction left unmatched. The CDR3 DNA sequence: TGTGCCACCAGTGACCGTGGACTAGCTCAAGAGACCCAGTACTTC. This sequence encodes CATSDRGLAQETQYF.

The chain uses TRBV24-1 and TRBJ2-4, with D possibly being TRBD2 (5 bases). V lost 4 bases, J lost 7 bases, and 7 bases lay in between. The CDR3 length is 12 residues. Looked up from germline, CDR1 is KGHDR and CDR2 is SFDVKD. CDR3 region: CATSETGNIQYF. The CDR3 DNA sequence: TGTGCCACCAGTGAGACGGGGAACATTCAGTACTTC.

With regard to this clone: This could be a read error, since a much larger clone is one nucleotide away. The chain joins TRBV27 to TRBJ2-5; the match to TRBD2 covers 8 bases. The CDR3 covers 15 residues. After removal of 8 bases from V and 5 bases from J, the junction contained 13 bases not matched to a gene. CDR1 and CDR2 (germline): MNHEY, SMNVEV (reference sequence). The CDR3 DNA reads as TGTGCCAGCGGTCCCGCCAGCGGGAGTGGGGAGACCCAGTACTTC. Translating gives CASGPASGSGETQYF.

This clone is labeled medium-sized (0.01 to 0.1%). The chain has TRBV5-1 and TRBJ2-7, with TRBD1 identical over 8 bases. There are 14 residues in the CDR3. V was clipped by 4 bases and J by 6 bases; unmatched bases: 9. The germline V gene encodes CDR1 SGHRS and CDR2 YFSETQ. The CDR3 bases are TGCGCCAGCAGCCCCGTCACAGGGGGGTTCGAGCAGTACTTC. Translation gives CASSPVTGGFEQYF.

This clone was detected only a few times. This sequence joins TRBV6-5 and TRBJ1-6; 9 nucleotides agree with TRBD1. The ends lost 6 bases at V and 10 bases at J; junction bases unmatched: 4. The CDR3 contains 13 residues. Per the germline V gene, CDR1 is MNHEY and CDR2 is SVGAGI. The CDR3 sequence is CASRQGAGSPLHF. Here the CDR3 DNA reads TGTGCCAGCAGACAGGGGGCCGGATCACCCCTCCACTTT.